Shown below are 18 T cell receptor beta chains from a single sample sequenced in a study of cytomegalovirus exposure and HLA in healthy donors (TCRdb year 2017). The library was made by the immunoSEQ multiplex PCR assay. The multiplex PCR relied on a mix of 60 forward primers for TCR Vbeta segments and 13 reverse primers for TCR Jbeta segments. Drawn from immuneACCESS, this table holds only the in-frame rearrangements with V and J called that TCRdb kept. Clones are partly lost; checked studies trace under half to an unresolved V gene and leave the rest unexplained. This sample holds about 230,000 clones; more than 75% were observed only once. The top ten hold around 1.2% of the sample. The sample comprised PBMCs. The receptors shown here come from a human donor in good health.

For this clone: Other DNA sequences from this sample encode an identical CDR3 as well. The gene calls are TRBV7-6 and TRBJ2-3; 12 nucleotides match TRBD2. With 4 bases clipped from V and 5 bases from J, the junction kept 1 base outside the gene matches. Looked up from germline, CDR1 is SGHVS and CDR2 is FNYEAQ. CDR3 length equals 14 residues. Here the CDR3 DNA reads TGTGCCAGCAGCTCGGGACTAGCGGGAGATACGCAGTATTTT. As protein: CASSSGLAGDTQYF.

This chain connects TRBV19 to TRBJ2-1, with 7 bases matching TRBD2. This CDR3 has 15 amino acids. The germline V gene encodes CDR1 LNHDA and CDR2 SQIVND (reference sequence). Losses at the gene ends were 2 bases for V and 7 bases for J; bases not matched to a gene: 8. The chain's CDR3 is CASSILAAQENEQFF. CDR3 nucleotides: TGTGCCAGTAGTATACTAGCGGCTCAGGAGAATGAGCAGTTCTTC.

The chain has TRBV9 and TRBJ2-2; the D gene is possibly TRBD1 (5 bases). This CDR3 contains 16 residues. Germline CDR1 and CDR2: SGDLS and YYNGEE. Deletions cut 0 bases from V and 4 bases from J, with 13 bases between. The CDR3 here is CASSVDWGPSTGELFF. CDR3 DNA sequence: TGTGCCAGCAGCGTAGATTGGGGCCCGAGCACCGGGGAGCTGTTTTTT.

This chain links TRBV25-1 with TRBJ1-1, with D possibly matching TRBD1 (5 bases). Germline values: CDR1 MGHDK, CDR2 SYGVNS. The CDR3 totals 12 residues. Trimming left V 2 bases short and J 11 bases short, with 12 bases between. The CDR3 nucleotides are TGTGCCAGCAGTGAAGGGTCAGGGTCGGCTTTCTTT. As protein: CASSEGSGSAFF.

The gene calls are TRBV4-1 and TRBJ1-5, with D hard to call. Germline CDR1 is MGHRA and CDR2 is YSYEKL. This CDR3 contains 15 residues. Deletions cut 4 bases from V and 8 bases from J, with 18 bases between. This CDR3 reads CASSLMVGSSKPQHF. The CDR3 nucleotides read TGCGCCAGCAGCCTTATGGTGGGGAGTAGCAAGCCCCAGCATTTT.

The rearrangement uses TRBV10-1 and TRBJ2-3; no reliable D call. The CDR3 totals 14 residues. Germline CDR1 reads WNHNN; CDR2 reads SYGVQD (reference sequence). The germline V and J ends were trimmed by 3 bases and 5 bases, with 12 bases remaining between them. CDR3 region: CASSDNYCGDTQYF. The DNA of the CDR3 is TGCGCCAGCAGTGACAACTATTGTGGAGATACGCAGTATTTT.

The chain carries TRBV29-1 and TRBJ1-2, with D possibly matching TRBD1 (6 bases). Trimming left V 7 bases short and J 2 bases short, with 11 bases between. This CDR3 is 12 amino acids long. CDR1 is SQVTM, CDR2 ANQGSEA, per germline. The CDR3 bases are TGCAGCGCTGGGGACAAAAACTATGGCTACACCTTC. This translates into CSAGDKNYGYTF. The whole variable domain, filled in from reference TRBV29-1 and TRBJ1-2, reads SAVISQKPSRDICQRGTSLTIQCQVDSQVTMMFWYRQQPGQSLTLIATANQGSEATYESGFVIDKFPISRPNLTFSTLTVSNMSPEDSSIYLCSAGDKNYGYTFGSGTRLTVV.

The chain joins TRBV6-5 to TRBJ2-3, with TRBD2 as a possible D gene (6 bases). The germline V gene has CDR1 MNHEY and CDR2 SVGAGI. Trimming shortened V by 2 bases and J by 6 bases, and 9 bases separated the two germline ends. This CDR3 is 13 amino acids long. The CDR3 sequence: CASSYGRGDTQYF. For the CDR3, the DNA is TGTGCCAGCAGTTACGGACGGGGGGATACGCAGTATTTT.

CDR3 loop: CASRLETALNSYEQYF. CDR3 in DNA: TGTGCCAGCAGACTGGAGACAGCGTTAAATTCCTACGAGCAGTACTTC. The gene calls are TRBV2 and TRBJ2-7, with D perhaps matching TRBD1 (5 bases). CDR3 length equals 16 residues. Germline V gives CDR1 SNHLY, CDR2 FYNNEI. Trimming cost V 6 bases and J 1 base, with 19 bases left between them.

This sequence joins TRBV7-8 and TRBJ2-7, with 7 bases lining up with TRBD2. CDR1 and CDR2 (germline): SGHVS, FQNEAQ. The CDR3 contains 18 residues. The V and J ends lost 0 bases and 7 bases, in that order; junction bases with no gene match: 18. CDR3 region: CASSLAPSGASVGREQYF. As DNA, the CDR3 is TGTGCCAGCAGCTTAGCTCCTAGCGGAGCGTCGGTGGGTAGGGAGCAGTACTTC.

The chain joins TRBV6-1 to TRBJ2-5; D not certain. The CDR3 is 14 amino acids. Trimming removed 1 base at V and 4 bases at J, with 10 bases between. The germline gives CDR1 MNHNS, CDR2 SASEGT. The CDR3 is CASSEGSIGETQYF. In DNA form, the CDR3 reads TGTGCCAGCAGTGAAGGTAGTATCGGAGAGACCCAGTACTTC.

The genes are TRBV7-2 and TRBJ2-7, with 12 bases that match TRBD2. The germline V gene encodes CDR1 SGHTA and CDR2 FQGNSA. The CDR3 is 15 residues long. The trim removed 5 bases at V and 1 base at J, leaving 3 bases unmatched. As DNA, the CDR3 is TGTGCCAGCAGCAGACTAGCGGGGGAATCCTACGAGCAGTACTTC. This gives the protein CASSRLAGESYEQYF.

This sequence joins TRBV5-4 and TRBJ2-5; 11 bases line up with TRBD1. Unmatched junction bases numbered 6, after V lost 3 bases and J lost 5 bases. This CDR3 spans 15 amino acids. Germline V gene data show CDR1 as SGHNT and CDR2 as YYREEE (reference sequence). As DNA, the CDR3 is TGTGCCAGCAGCTACGGACAGGGGGCCCGGGAGACCCAGTACTTC. It encodes CASSYGQGARETQYF.

This sequence joins TRBV6-1 and TRBJ2-5, with TRBD1 matching over 9 bases. V gave up 5 bases and J gave up 4 bases; unmatched junction bases: 2. Per germline, CDR1 MNHNS and CDR2 SASEGT. The CDR3 has 13 amino acids. For the CDR3, the DNA is TGTGCCAGCAGTCGGGGACAGGGAGAGACCCAGTACTTC. This translates into CASSRGQGETQYF.

This chain links TRBV9 with TRBJ2-7, with 9 nucleotides matching TRBD2. This CDR3 spans 14 amino acids. V gave up 3 bases and J gave up 4 bases; unmatched junction bases: 5. From germline, CDR1 is SGDLS and CDR2 YYNGEE. This chain's CDR3 is CASSASTSGYEQYF. CDR3 nucleotide sequence: TGTGCCAGCAGCGCATCGACTAGCGGATACGAGCAGTACTTC. The full variable domain, completed using reference TRBV9 and TRBJ2-7, is DSGVTQTPKHLITATGQRVTLRCSPRSGDLSVYWYQQSLDQGLQFLIQYYNGEERAKGNILERFSAQQFPDLHSELNLSSLELGDSALYFCASSASTSGYEQYFGPGTRLTVT.

V usage is TRBV2 and J usage is TRBJ1-5; 7 nucleotides align to TRBD1. Germline CDR1 is SNHLY and CDR2 is FYNNEI. CDR3 length equals 12 residues. Trimming removed 9 bases from V and 2 bases from J; junction bases left unmatched: 1. The CDR3 sequence: CASTGGNQPQHF. The CDR3 nucleotides read TGTGCCAGTACAGGGGGCAATCAGCCCCAGCATTTT.

The V gene is TRBV21-1, the J gene TRBJ2-3; the D call of TRBD2 is as the table states it, not checked on the DNA. TRBV21-1 is listed as a pseudogene. The CDR3 is 24 amino acids. CDR3 sequence: CASSIPQNWISTWRRLSSTDTQYF. CDR3 bases: TGTGCCAGCAGCATCCCGCAGAACTGGATTTCGACTTGGCGGAGACTTTCTAGCACAGATACGCAGTATTTT.

The chain recombines TRBV14 with TRBJ2-2; D may be TRBD2 (6 bases). Germline loops: CDR1 SGHDN, CDR2 FVKESK. This CDR3 is 13 amino acids long. V was shortened by 5 bases and J by 6 bases, with 10 bases between the two germline ends. For the CDR3, the DNA is TGTGCCAGCAGCATCTGGAGGGCCGGGGAGCTGTTTTTT. Translated: CASSIWRAGELFF.